Given below is one TCR beta chain in context. The data originate from a study of blood T cell repertoires in COVID-19. Overall study: Spain, Italy and the United States supplied samples that represented acute and convalescent COVID-19. Sample material is recorded as cDNA or gDNA derived from T cells, B-cell-depleted T cells, or PBMCs.

V trimming: 6 bases; J trimming: 0 bases; junction bases outside the gene matches: 7. The CDR3 is made up of 15 amino acids. Germline V gives CDR1 MDHEN, CDR2 SYDVKM. Original processing methods: Estimates of nucleated cell counts were drawn from the amplification of reference gene primers. TCRdb keeps only in-frame clones here, not all; method: immunoSEQ multiplex PCR. That table supplies the V and J calls and clone size; D and trimming were determined from the DNA. The profile shows around 310,000 clones, 90% of them singletons. The Seattle patients joined while their infection was active and were tracked longitudinally afterward.

The genes are TRBV28 and TRBJ1-1; 7 nucleotides line up with TRBD1. The clonotype comes from a woman between 40 and 50 years old with COVID-19, enrolled during active disease. The sample taken for sequencing was peripheral blood. The CDR3 is CASRPTQGMNTEAFF. The CDR3 nucleotides read TGTGCCAGCAGACCCACACAGGGGATGAACACTGAAGCTTTCTTT.